The next 13 T cell receptor beta chains were all read from a single sample in a study of blood T cell repertoires in COVID-19. Profiled with immunoSEQ multiplex PCR; TCRdb holds only in-frame clones, not every one. This repertoire shows around 300,000 clones, over 75% found once; its top ten account for roughly 15%. What was sequenced was peripheral blood. Source of these receptors: a human donor in a cohort sampled during active COVID-19.

J is TRBJ1-5 and V is TRBV6-4; D unclear. The CDR3 is 14 residues long. V was shortened by 6 bases and J by 0 bases, with 9 bases between the two germline ends. Looked up from germline, CDR1 is MRHNA and CDR2 is SNTAGT. In DNA form, the CDR3 reads TGTGCCAGCAGCGAAGATAGTAGCAATCAGCCCCAGCATTTT. It encodes CASSEDSSNQPQHF.

The chain joins TRBV4-1 to TRBJ2-1, with D perhaps TRBD2 (6 bases). The CDR3 runs 15 residues. CDR1 and CDR2 from the germline V gene are MGHRA and YSYEKL. V was clipped by 1 base and J by 2 bases, with 9 bases between them. Here the CDR3 DNA reads TGCGCCAGCAGCCAAGGCGGGAACGCCTACAATGAGCAGTTCTTC. Translation: CASSQGGNAYNEQFF.

The J gene is TRBJ2-2, the V gene TRBV11-3; D is unresolved. This CDR3 spans 16 amino acids. Trimming shortened V by 4 bases and J by 0 bases, and 12 bases separated the two germline ends. Germline CDR1 SGHNT, CDR2 YENEEA. The DNA for the CDR3 is TGTGCCAGCAGCTCCCGGTTCACTACGAACACCGGGGAGCTGTTTTTT. Translation gives CASSSRFTTNTGELFF. Full variable domain (remainder filled in from reference TRBV11-3 and TRBJ2-2): EAGVVQSPRYKIIEKKQPVAFWCNPISGHNTLYWYLQNLGQGPELLIRYENEEAVDDSQLPKDRFSAERLKGVDSTLKIQPAELGDSAVYLCASSSRFTTNTGELFFGEGSRLTVL.

This clone was seen just once. The chain is built from TRBV6-6 and TRBJ2-7; 8 bases fit TRBD2. This CDR3 comprises 17 residues. V trimming: 5 bases; J trimming: 2 bases; junction bases outside the gene matches: 14. From germline, CDR1 is MNHNY and CDR2 SVGAGI (reference sequence). In DNA, the CDR3 is TGTGCCAGCAGTCCCGCGGTTAGCGGGAAAGTAACCTACGAGCAGTACTTC. This encodes CASSPAVSGKVTYEQYF.

The chain has TRBV19 and TRBJ2-7; 12 positions match TRBD1. V was pared by 4 bases and J by 6 bases, with 7 bases of the junction left unmatched. In germline, CDR1 is LNHDA, CDR2 SQIVND (reference sequence). This CDR3 spans 15 amino acids. The CDR3 nucleotides read TGTGCCAGTAGTAGTCTAGGGACAGGGGGCGGCGAGCAGTACTTC. This sequence encodes CASSSLGTGGGEQYF.

Notes on this clone: In the same sample, other DNA sequences code for this CDR3. The chain uses TRBV6-5 and TRBJ1-6; 11 bases fit TRBD1. The V gene end was trimmed by 3 bases and the J gene end by 10 bases; junction bases not matched to a gene: 5. Germline CDR1 reads MNHEY; CDR2 reads SVGAGI. The CDR3 extends over 15 amino acids. CDR3 bases: TGTGCCAGCAGTTATGGGGACAGGGGGGACTCACCCCTCCACTTT. Translating gives CASSYGDRGDSPLHF.

This chain connects TRBV6-2 or TRBV6-3 to TRBJ2-3, with TRBD1 matching 9 bases. The J segment lost 2 bases and the V segment lost 5 bases, leaving 5 bases of the junction unmatched. The CDR3 runs 15 residues. Germline CDR1 is MNHEY and CDR2 is SVGEGT. CDR3: CASSRTGALTDTQYF. The CDR3 coding sequence is TGTGCCAGCAGTCGGACAGGGGCCCTCACAGATACGCAGTATTTT.

V and J are TRBV9 and TRBJ2-2; TRBD2 matches at 8 bases. V lost 4 bases, J lost 3 bases, and 14 bases stayed unmatched. The CDR3 length is 18 residues. Germline CDR1 SGDLS, CDR2 YYNGEE. The CDR3 protein is CASSPRSSGIVDTGELFF. CDR3 sequence (DNA): TGTGCCAGCAGCCCGAGGAGTAGCGGGATTGTGGACACCGGGGAGCTGTTTTTT.

This clone was detected only once. This chain uses TRBV3-1 (or the pseudogene TRBV3-2) with TRBJ2-2; 8 nucleotides agree with TRBD2. This CDR3 comprises 16 residues. Germline V gene data show CDR1 as LGHDT and CDR2 as YNNKEL (reference sequence). Trimming took 3 bases from V and 3 from J; bases not matched to a gene: 6. CDR3 DNA sequence: TGTGCCAGCAGCCAGGAACCGACTAGCGACACCGGGGAGCTGTTTTTT. This gives the protein CASSQEPTSDTGELFF.

The chain joins TRBV7-3 to TRBJ2-1, with 8 bases aligning to TRBD2. J was trimmed by 4 bases and V by 1 base; bases with no gene match: 9. Germline lookup yields CDR1 SGHTA and CDR2 FQGTGA. This CDR3 contains 17 residues. The CDR3 protein is CASSLKDVAGRYNEQFF. DNA of the CDR3: TGTGCCAGCAGCTTAAAGGACGTAGCGGGGCGTTACAATGAGCAGTTCTTC.

The V gene is TRBV7-2, the J gene TRBJ2-4; D remains ambiguous. The V gene's germline CDR1 is SGHTA and CDR2 FQGNSA. The CDR3 runs to 13 residues. V lost 1 base to trimming and J lost 7 bases, with 8 bases between them. The CDR3: CASSLESVNIQYF. In nucleotides, the CDR3 is TGTGCCAGCAGCTTAGAGTCGGTGAACATTCAGTACTTC.

This clone was observed once. The V call is TRBV9, the J call TRBJ2-6; 15 bases agree with TRBD2. Germline CDR1 reads SGDLS; CDR2 reads YYNGEE. V was pared by 4 bases and J by 0 bases, with 17 bases of the junction left unmatched. This CDR3 region has 23 residues. CDR3 DNA sequence: TGTGCCAGCAGCTCACGAGAGGGGGGACTAGCGGGAGGCTTTAACTCTGGGGCCAACGTCCTGACTTTC. It translates to CASSSREGGLAGGFNSGANVLTF.

CDR3 loop: CASRDGGTDTQYF. The DNA of the CDR3 is TGTGCCAGCAGAGACGGAGGAACAGATACGCAGTATTTT. The chain uses TRBV6-5 and TRBJ2-3; D may be TRBD2 (5 bases). The CDR3 length is 13 residues. V lost 6 bases and J lost 3, with 10 bases in between. Germline loops: CDR1 MNHEY, CDR2 SVGAGI.